This T cell receptor (beta chain) is from a study of blood T cell repertoires in COVID-19. Trimming cost V 4 bases and J 9 bases, with 17 bases left between them. Germline loops: CDR1 SGDLS, CDR2 YYNGEE. The CDR3 loop spans 14 amino acids. The table came from immunoSEQ multiplex PCR; TCRdb's copy has only in-frame clones and leaves some out. The sample carries roughly 41,000 clones, about 85% recorded once. The chain joins TRBV9 to TRBJ2-1; tentatively, D is TRBD2 (7 bases). Sequencing input: PBMCs or T cells enriched from blood (not recorded which). The sequence derives from a woman in her forties or fifties who had recovered from COVID-19. CDR3 sequence reads: CASSPRGGPGEQFF. The CDR3 DNA is TGTGCCAGCAGCCCTAGGGGGGGCCCTGGTGAGCAGTTCTTC.